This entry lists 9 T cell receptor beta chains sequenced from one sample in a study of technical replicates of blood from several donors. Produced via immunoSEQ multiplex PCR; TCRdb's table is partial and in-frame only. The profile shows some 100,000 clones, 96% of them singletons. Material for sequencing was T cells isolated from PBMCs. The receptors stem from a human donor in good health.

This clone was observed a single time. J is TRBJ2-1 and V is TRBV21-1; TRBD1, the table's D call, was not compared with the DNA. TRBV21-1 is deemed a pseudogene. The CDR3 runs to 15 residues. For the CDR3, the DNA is TGTGCCAGCAGCAAAGATCGAACACCCCTGGATGAGCAGTTCTTC. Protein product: CASSKDRTPLDEQFF.

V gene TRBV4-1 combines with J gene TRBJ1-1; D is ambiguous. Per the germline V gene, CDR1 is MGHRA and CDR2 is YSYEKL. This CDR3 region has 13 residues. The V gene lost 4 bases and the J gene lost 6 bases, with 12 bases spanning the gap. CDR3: CASSPLGDPEAFF. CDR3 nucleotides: TGCGCCAGCAGCCCGTTAGGAGACCCTGAAGCTTTCTTT.

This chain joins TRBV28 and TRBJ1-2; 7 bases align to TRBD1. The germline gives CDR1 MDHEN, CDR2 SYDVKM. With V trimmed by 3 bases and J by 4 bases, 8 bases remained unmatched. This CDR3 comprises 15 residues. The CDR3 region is CASSFARQGGYGYTF. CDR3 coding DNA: TGTGCCAGCAGTTTTGCCCGACAGGGCGGCTATGGCTACACCTTC.

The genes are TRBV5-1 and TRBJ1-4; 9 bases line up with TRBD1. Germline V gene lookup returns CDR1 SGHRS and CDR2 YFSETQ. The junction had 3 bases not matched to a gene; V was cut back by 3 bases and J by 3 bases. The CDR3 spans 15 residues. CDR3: CASSSRTGANEKLFF. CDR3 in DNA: TGCGCCAGCAGCTCTCGGACAGGGGCTAATGAAAAACTGTTTTTT.

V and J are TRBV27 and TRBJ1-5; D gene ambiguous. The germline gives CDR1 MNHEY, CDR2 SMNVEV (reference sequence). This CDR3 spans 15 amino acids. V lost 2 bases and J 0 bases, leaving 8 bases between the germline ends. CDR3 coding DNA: TGTGCCAGCAGTTTACAGGCGTATAGCAATCAGCCCCAGCATTTT. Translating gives CASSLQAYSNQPQHF.

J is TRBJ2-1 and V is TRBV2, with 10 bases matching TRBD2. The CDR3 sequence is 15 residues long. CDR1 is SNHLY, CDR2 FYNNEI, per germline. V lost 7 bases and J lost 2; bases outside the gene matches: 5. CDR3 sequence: CASKASGSPYNEQFF. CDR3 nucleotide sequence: TGTGCCAGCAAAGCTAGCGGGAGCCCCTACAATGAGCAGTTCTTC.

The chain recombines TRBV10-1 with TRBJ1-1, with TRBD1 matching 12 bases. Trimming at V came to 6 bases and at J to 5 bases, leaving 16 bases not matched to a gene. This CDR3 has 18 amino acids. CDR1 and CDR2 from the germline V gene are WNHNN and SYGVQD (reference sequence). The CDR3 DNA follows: TGCGCCAGCAGCCCGACACCGGGACAGGGGGCGCAGGGAACTGAAGCTTTCTTT. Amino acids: CASSPTPGQGAQGTEAFF.

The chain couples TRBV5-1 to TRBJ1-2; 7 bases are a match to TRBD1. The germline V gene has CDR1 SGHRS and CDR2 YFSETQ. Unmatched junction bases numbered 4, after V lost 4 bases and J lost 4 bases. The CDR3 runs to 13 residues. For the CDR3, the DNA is TGCGCCAGCAGCGTAGGGACAGTCTATGGCTACACCTTC. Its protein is CASSVGTVYGYTF.

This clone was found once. CDR3 sequence (DNA): TGTGCCAGCATCCGCCCCGAGACCTACAATGAGCAGTTCTTC. It codes for CASIRPETYNEQFF. V and J are TRBV6-1 and TRBJ2-1; no reliable D call. Trimming removed 7 bases at V and 2 bases at J, with 12 bases between. The CDR3 is 14 residues long. In germline, CDR1 is MNHNS, CDR2 SASEGT.